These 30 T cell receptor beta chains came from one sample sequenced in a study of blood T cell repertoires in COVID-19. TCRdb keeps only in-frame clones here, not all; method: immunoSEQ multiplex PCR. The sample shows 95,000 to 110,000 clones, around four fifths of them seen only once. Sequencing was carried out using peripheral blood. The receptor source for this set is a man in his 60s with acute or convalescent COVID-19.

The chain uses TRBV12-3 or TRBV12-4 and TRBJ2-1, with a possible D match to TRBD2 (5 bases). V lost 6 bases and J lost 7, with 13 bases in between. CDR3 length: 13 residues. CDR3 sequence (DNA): TGTGCCAGCAGAATTTCCGGGGTGAATGAGCAGTTCTTC. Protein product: CASRISGVNEQFF.

CDR3 sequence reads: CSVVLRQLRTEAFF. The CDR3 DNA is TGCAGCGTCGTTTTGCGACAGTTGCGGACTGAAGCTTTCTTT. This sequence joins TRBV29-1 and TRBJ1-1; TRBD1 might be the D (5 bases). Looked up from germline, CDR1 is SQVTM and CDR2 is ANQGSEA. The CDR3 loop spans 14 amino acids. V was pared by 6 bases and J by 5 bases, with 19 bases between.

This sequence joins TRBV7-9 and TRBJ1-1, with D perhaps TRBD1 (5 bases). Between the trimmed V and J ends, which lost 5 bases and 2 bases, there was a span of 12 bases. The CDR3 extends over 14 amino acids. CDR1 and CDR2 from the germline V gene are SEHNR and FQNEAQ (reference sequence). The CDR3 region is CASSAQGTNTEAFF. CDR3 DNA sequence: TGTGCCAGCAGCGCCCAGGGAACCAACACTGAAGCTTTCTTT.

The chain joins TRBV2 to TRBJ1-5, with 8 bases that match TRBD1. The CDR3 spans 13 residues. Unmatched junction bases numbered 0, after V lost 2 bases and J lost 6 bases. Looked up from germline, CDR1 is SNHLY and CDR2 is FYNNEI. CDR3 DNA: TGTGCCAGCAGTGAAACAGGGGGTCAGCCCCAGCATTTT. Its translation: CASSETGGQPQHF.

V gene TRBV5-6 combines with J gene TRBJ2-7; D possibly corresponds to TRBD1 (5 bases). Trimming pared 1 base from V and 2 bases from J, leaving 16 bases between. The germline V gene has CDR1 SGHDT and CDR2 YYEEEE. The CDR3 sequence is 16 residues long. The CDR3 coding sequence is TGTGCCAGCAGCTTGAGTGAGACAGTTAGAGCCTACGAGCAGTACGTC. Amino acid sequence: CASSLSETVRAYEQYV.

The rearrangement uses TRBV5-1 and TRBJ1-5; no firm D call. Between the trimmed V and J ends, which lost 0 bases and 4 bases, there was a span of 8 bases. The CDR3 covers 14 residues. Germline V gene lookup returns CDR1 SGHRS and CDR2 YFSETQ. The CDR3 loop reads CASSLGVGNQPQHF. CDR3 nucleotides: TGCGCCAGCAGCTTGGGAGTCGGTAATCAGCCCCAGCATTTT. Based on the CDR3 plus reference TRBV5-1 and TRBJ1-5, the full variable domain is KAGVTQTPRYLIKTRGQQVTLSCSPISGHRSVSWYQQTPGQGLQFLFEYFSETQRNKGNFPGRFSGRQFSNSRSEMNVSTLELGDSALYLCASSLGVGNQPQHFGDGTRLSIL.

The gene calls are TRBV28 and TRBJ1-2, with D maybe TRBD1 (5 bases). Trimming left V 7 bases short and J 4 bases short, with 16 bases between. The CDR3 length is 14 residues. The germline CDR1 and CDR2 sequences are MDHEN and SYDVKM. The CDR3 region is CASKPSTALYGYTF. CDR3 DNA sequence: TGTGCCAGCAAACCTTCGACAGCCCTCTATGGCTACACCTTC.

CDR3 amino acids: CSGWTGGQTQYF. CDR3 nucleotide sequence: TGCAGCGGCTGGACAGGTGGGCAGACCCAGTACTTC. This chain links TRBV29-1 with TRBJ2-5, with 7 bases aligning to TRBD1. V lost 7 bases and J lost 6; bases outside the gene matches: 8. The V gene's germline CDR1 is SQVTM and CDR2 ANQGSEA. There are 12 residues in the CDR3.

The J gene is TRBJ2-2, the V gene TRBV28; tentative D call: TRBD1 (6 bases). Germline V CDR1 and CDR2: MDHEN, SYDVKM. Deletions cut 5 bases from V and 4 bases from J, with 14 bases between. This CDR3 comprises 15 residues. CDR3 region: CASSTGHARTGELFF. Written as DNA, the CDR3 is TGTGCCAGCAGTACGGGACATGCACGCACCGGGGAGCTGTTTTTT.

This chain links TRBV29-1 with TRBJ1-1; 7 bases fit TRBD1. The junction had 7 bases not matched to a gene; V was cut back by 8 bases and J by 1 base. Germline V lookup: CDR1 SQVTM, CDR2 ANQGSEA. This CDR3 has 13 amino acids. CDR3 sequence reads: CSTTGTANTEAFF. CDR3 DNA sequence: TGCAGCACCACCGGGACAGCGAACACTGAAGCTTTCTTT.

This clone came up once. The DNA of the CDR3 is TGTGCCAGCAGTGTATACGTAGATGAGCAGTTCTTC. Protein: CASSVYVDEQFF. This chain links TRBV2 with TRBJ2-1; D uncertain. This CDR3 contains 12 residues. The germline CDR1 and CDR2 sequences are SNHLY and FYNNEI. Trimming removed 4 bases at V and 8 bases at J, with 9 bases between.

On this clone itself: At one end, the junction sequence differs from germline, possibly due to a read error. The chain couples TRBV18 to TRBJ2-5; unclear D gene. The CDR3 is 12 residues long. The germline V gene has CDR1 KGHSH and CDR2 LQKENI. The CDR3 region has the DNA TGTGCCAGCGCACCGAGGCAAGAGACCCAGTACTTC. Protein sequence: CASAPRQETQYF.

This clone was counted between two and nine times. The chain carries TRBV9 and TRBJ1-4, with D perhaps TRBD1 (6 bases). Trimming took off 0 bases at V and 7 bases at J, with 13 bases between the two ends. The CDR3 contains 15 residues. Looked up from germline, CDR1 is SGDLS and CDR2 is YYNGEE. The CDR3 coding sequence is TGTGCCAGCAGCGTAGCCCCAACAGGGTTTGAAAAACTGTTTTTT. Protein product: CASSVAPTGFEKLFF.

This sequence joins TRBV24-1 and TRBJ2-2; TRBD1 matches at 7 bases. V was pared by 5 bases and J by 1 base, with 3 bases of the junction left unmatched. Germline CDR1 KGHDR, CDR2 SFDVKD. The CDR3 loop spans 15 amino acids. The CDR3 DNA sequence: TGTGCCACCAGTGGTTGGACAGGGAACACCGGGGAGCTGTTTTTT. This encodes CATSGWTGNTGELFF.

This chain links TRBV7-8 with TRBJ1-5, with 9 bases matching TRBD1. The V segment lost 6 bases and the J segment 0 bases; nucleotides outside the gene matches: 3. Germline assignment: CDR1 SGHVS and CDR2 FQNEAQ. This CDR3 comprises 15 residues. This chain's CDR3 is CASSRTGDSNQPQHF. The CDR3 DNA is TGTGCCAGCAGTAGGACAGGGGATAGCAATCAGCCCCAGCATTTT.

The CDR3 sequence: CSVGGNRVEAFF. The CDR3 DNA reads as TGCAGCGTTGGAGGCAACAGGGTTGAAGCTTTCTTT. The chain is built from TRBV29-1 and TRBJ1-1, with a weak D call TRBD1 (6 bases). Trimming took off 4 bases at V and 7 bases at J, with 13 bases between the two ends. Germline loops: CDR1 SQVTM, CDR2 ANQGSEA. This CDR3 is 12 amino acids long.

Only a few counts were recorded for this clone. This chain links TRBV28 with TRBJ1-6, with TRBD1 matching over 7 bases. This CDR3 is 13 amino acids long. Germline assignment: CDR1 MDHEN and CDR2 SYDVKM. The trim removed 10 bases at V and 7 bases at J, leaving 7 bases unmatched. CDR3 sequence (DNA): TGTGCCACATCACCGGGACAGAATTCACCCCTCCACTTT. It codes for CATSPGQNSPLHF. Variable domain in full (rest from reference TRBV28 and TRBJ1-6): DVKVTQSSRYLVKRTGEKVFLECVQDMDHENMFWYRQDPGLGLRLIYFSYDVKMKEKGDIPEGYSVSREKKERFSLILESASTNQTSMYLCATSPGQNSPLHFGNGTRLTVT.

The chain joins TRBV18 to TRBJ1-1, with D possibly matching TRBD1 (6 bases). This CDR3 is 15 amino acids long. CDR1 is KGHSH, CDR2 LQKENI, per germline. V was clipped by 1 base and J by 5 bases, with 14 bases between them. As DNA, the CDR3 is TGTGCCAGCTCACCACGCTCGGGGGGGGCAACTGAAGCTTTCTTT. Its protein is CASSPRSGGATEAFF.

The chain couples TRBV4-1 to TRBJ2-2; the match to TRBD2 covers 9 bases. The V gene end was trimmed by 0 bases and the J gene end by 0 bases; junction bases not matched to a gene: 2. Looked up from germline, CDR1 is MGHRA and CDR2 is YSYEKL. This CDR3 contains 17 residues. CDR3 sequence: CASSQELAGANTGELFF. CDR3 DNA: TGCGCCAGCAGCCAAGAGTTAGCGGGAGCGAACACCGGGGAGCTGTTTTTT.

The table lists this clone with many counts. This CDR3 is CASSSDGHGMNTEAFF. The CDR3 DNA reads TGTGCCAGCAGCTCCGATGGACACGGCATGAACACTGAAGCTTTCTTT. J is TRBJ1-1 and V is TRBV11-3, with a tentative D call TRBD1 (5 bases). Germline V lookup: CDR1 SGHNT, CDR2 YENEEA. V lost 4 bases and J 0 bases, leaving 15 bases between the germline ends. The CDR3 spans 16 residues.

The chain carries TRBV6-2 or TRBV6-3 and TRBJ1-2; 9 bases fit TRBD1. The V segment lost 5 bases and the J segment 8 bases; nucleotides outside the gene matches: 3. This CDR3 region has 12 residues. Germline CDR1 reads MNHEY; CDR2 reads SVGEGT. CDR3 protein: CASSDRGNGYTF. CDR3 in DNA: TGTGCCAGCAGTGACAGGGGGAACGGCTACACCTTC.

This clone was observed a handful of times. This CDR3 reads CASTTSGQGTEAFF. DNA for the CDR3: TGTGCCAGCACTACCTCGGGACAGGGTACTGAAGCTTTCTTT. The chain joins TRBV2 to TRBJ1-1, with 9 bases that match TRBD1. J gave up 5 bases and V 7 bases, and 8 bases lay outside the gene matches. CDR1 and CDR2 (germline): SNHLY, FYNNEI. CDR3 size: 14 residues. Full variable domain (remainder filled in from reference TRBV2 and TRBJ1-1): EPEVTQTPSHQVTQMGQEVILRCVPISNHLYFYWYRQILGQKVEFLVSFYNNEISEKSEIFDDQFSVERPDGSNFTLKIRSTKLEDSAMYFCASTTSGQGTEAFFGQGTRLTVV.

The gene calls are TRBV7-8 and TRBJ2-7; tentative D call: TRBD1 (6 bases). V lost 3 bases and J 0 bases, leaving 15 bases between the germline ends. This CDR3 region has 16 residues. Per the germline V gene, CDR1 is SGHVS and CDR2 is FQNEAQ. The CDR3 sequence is CASSLGAAQSSYEQYV. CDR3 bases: TGTGCCAGCAGCTTGGGGGCAGCGCAGAGCTCCTACGAGCAGTACGTC.

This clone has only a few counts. The CDR3 DNA is TGTGCCAGCAGCTTAGATTTTGGGCGGGGGCTCACAGATACGCAGTATTTT. Protein: CASSLDFGRGLTDTQYF. The chain employs TRBV11-2 and TRBJ2-3; possibly TRBD2 for D (7 bases). The CDR3 consists of 17 residues. Germline V gene data show CDR1 as SGHAT and CDR2 as FQNNGV. Between the trimmed V and J ends, which lost 0 bases and 2 bases, there was a span of 15 bases.

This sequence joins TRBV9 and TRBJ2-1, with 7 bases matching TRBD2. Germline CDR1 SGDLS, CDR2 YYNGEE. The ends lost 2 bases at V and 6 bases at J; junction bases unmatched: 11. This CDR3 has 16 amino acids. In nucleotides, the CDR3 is TGTGCCAGCAGCGTCATAGGGAGCGGGAAAGGCAATGAGCAGTTCTTC. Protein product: CASSVIGSGKGNEQFF.

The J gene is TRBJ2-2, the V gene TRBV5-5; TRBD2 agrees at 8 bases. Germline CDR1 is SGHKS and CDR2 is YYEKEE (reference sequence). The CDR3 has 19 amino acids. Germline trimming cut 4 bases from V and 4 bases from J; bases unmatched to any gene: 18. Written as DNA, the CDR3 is TGTGCCAGCAGCGCGGGACTAGGCGTAGTCGGGACTTCCACCGGGGAGCTGTTTTTT. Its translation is CASSAGLGVVGTSTGELFF.

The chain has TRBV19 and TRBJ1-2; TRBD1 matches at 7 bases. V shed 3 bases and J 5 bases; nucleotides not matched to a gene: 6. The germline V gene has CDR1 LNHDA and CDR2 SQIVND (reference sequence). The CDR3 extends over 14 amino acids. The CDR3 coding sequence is TGTGCCAGTAGTATTGGGAACAGGGGTTATGGCTACACCTTC. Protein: CASSIGNRGYGYTF.

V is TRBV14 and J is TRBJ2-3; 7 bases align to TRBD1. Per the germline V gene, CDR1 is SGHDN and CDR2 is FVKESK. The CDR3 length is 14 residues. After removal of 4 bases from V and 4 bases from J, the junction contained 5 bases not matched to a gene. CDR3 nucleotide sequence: TGTGCCAGCAGCCCAGGGGGTTGGGCAGATACGCAGTATTTT. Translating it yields CASSPGGWADTQYF.

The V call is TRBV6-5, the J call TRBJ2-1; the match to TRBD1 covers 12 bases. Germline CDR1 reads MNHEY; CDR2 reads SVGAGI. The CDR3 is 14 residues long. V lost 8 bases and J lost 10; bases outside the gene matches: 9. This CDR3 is CASHPGQGAREQFF. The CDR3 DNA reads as TGTGCCAGCCACCCGGGACAGGGGGCGAGAGAGCAGTTCTTC.

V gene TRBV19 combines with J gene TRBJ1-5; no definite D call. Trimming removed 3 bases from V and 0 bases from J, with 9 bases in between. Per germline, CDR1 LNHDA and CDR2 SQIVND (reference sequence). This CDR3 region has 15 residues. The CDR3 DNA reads TGTGCCAGTAGTATGGCAGATTATAGCAATCAGCCCCAGCATTTT. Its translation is CASSMADYSNQPQHF.